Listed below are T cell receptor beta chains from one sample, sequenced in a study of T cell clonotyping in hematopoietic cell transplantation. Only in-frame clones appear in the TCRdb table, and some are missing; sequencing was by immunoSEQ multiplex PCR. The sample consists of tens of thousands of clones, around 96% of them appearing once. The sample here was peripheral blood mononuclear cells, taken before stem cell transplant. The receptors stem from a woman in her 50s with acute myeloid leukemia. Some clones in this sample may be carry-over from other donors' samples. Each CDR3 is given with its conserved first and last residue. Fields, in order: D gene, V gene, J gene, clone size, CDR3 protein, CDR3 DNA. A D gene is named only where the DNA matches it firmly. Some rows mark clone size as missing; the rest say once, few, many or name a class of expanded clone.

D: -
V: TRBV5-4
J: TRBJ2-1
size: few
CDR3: CASSLMAGTYNEQFF
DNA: TGTGCCAGCAGCTTGATGGCGGGGACTTACAATGAGCAGTTCTTC

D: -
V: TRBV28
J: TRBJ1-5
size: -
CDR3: CASNPTGFGNQPQHF
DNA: TGTGCCAGCAATCCAACAGGGTTCGGCAATCAGCCCCAGCATTTT

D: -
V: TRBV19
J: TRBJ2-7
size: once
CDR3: CASSGGYEQYF
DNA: TGTGCCAGTAGTGGGGGATACGAGCAGTACTTC

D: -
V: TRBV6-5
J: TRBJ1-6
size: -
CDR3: CASSNVRTGNSPLHF
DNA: TGTGCCAGCAGTAACGTGCGGACGGGGAATTCACCCCTCCACTTT

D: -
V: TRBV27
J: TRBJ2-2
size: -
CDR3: CASSFTRGNTGELFF
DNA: TGTGCCAGCAGTTTTACGCGGGGGAACACCGGGGAGCTGTTTTTT

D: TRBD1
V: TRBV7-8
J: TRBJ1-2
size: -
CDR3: CASSFSQGEKGYTF
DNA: TGTGCCAGCAGCTTCTCGCAGGGGGAGAAGGGCTACACCTTC

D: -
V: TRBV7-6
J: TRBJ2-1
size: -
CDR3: CASSFDENSYNEQFF
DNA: TGTGCCAGCAGCTTCGACGAAAACTCCTACAATGAGCAGTTCTTC

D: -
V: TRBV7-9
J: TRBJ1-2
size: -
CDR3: CASSLVLVSYGYTF
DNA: TGTGCCAGCAGCTTAGTTCTGGTCTCCTATGGCTACACCTTC

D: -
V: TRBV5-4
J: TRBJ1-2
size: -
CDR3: CASSPPAGQENYGYTF
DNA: TGTGCCAGCAGCCCTCCCGCGGGACAAGAAAACTATGGCTACACCTTC

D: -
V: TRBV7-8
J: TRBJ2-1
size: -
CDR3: CASSTPSSGYLYNEQFF
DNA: TGTGCCAGCAGTACCCCCTCAAGCGGATACCTCTACAATGAGCAGTTCTTC